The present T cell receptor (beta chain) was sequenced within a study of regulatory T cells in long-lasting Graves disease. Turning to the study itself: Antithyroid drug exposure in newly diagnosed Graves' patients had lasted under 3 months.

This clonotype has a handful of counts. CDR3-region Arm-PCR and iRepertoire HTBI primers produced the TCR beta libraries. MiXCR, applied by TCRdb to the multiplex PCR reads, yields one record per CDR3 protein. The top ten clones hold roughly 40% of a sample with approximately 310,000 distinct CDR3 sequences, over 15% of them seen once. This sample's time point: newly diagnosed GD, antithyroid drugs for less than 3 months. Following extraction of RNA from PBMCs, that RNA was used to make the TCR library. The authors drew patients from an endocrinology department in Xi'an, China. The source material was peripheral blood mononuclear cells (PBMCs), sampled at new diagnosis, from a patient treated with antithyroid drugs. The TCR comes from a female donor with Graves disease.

CDR3 bases: TGTGCCAGCAGCCACATCAGGGACAGGGACTGGGGGAGAAATGAGCAGTTCTTC. This translates into CASSHIRDRDWGRNEQFF. The chain uses TRBV3-1 and TRBJ2-1, with 9 bases fitting TRBD1. Germline CDR1 and CDR2: LGHDT and YNNKEL (reference sequence). With 3 bases clipped from V and 7 bases from J, the junction kept 16 bases outside the gene matches. CDR3 size: 18 residues.